These 16 T cell receptor beta chains were all obtained from the same sample, sequenced in a study of T cells expressing NK-cell markers. TCRdb re-called the 5' RACE reads and shows each CDR3 protein once, DNA omitted. The table for this sample gives around 550,000 distinct CDR3 sequences. Source material: blood T cells: a sorted CD56 or NKG2C T cell subset, CD4+ or CD8+ T cells, or bulk PBMC T cells (not recorded which). The origin of the receptors is a young man in good health.

The rearrangement uses TRBV12-3 or TRBV12-4 and TRBJ2-2; as DNA is missing, the TRBD2 call by TCRdb cannot be tested. The CDR3 spans 13 residues. This CDR3 reads CASSLTSGEELFF.

The chain links TRBV29-1 to TRBJ2-2; lacking DNA, the TRBD1 call made by TCRdb goes unchecked. Germline loops: CDR1 SQVTM, CDR2 ANQGSEA. There are 14 residues in the CDR3. The CDR3 loop reads CSVARAFNTGELFF.

The chain links TRBV7-7 to TRBJ2-5; TCRdb outputs TRBD1, but without DNA this stays unchecked. The germline gives CDR1 SSHAT, CDR2 FNYEAQ (reference sequence). The CDR3 covers 15 residues. The CDR3 spells CASSAGTGPGETQYF.

The J gene is TRBJ2-7, the V gene TRBV28. Germline CDR1 is MDHEN and CDR2 is SYDVKM. This CDR3 has 13 residues. The CDR3 sequence is CASSSSIIYEQYF.

The chain couples TRBV5-1 to TRBJ2-7; TCRdb designates TRBD2, a call that cannot be tested without DNA. CDR1 is SGHRS and CDR2 is YFSETQ in the germline V gene. CDR3 size: 17 residues. The CDR3 loop is CASSLQSLAGGPYEQYF.

The CDR3 region is CASSVSGGQETQYF. V gene TRBV6-1 combines with J gene TRBJ2-5; TCRdb selects TRBD1, and the lack of DNA leaves this call unchecked. The CDR3 spans 14 residues. The germline CDR1 and CDR2 sequences are MNHNS and SASEGT.

The gene calls are TRBV20-1 and TRBJ2-3; TCRdb's D call, TRBD1, is unchecked because there is no DNA. This CDR3 region has 12 residues. Germline assignment: CDR1 DFQATT and CDR2 SNEGSKA (reference sequence). This chain's CDR3 is CSVPSRGDTQYF.

This chain joins TRBV9 and TRBJ1-5; TCRdb names TRBD1, which stays unverified in the absence of DNA. The V gene's germline CDR1 is SGDLS and CDR2 YYNGEE. CDR3 size: 14 residues. CDR3 in amino acids: CASSARDSPQPQHF.

V gene TRBV12-3 or TRBV12-4 combines with J gene TRBJ1-5; TCRdb outputs TRBD1, but without DNA this stays unchecked. The CDR3 is made up of 16 amino acids. CDR3: CASSYIKGAPDQPQHF.

Here the CDR3 reads CASSLSFPARTGELFF. This chain uses TRBV11-3 with TRBJ2-2; no DNA is available, so the TRBD2 call from TCRdb remains unchecked. The CDR3 runs to 16 residues. Germline-derived CDR1 and CDR2 are SGHNT and YENEEA.

The chain is built from TRBV20-1 and TRBJ2-7; TCRdb calls TRBD1, which cannot be checked without DNA. Germline loops: CDR1 DFQATT, CDR2 SNEGSKA (reference sequence). This CDR3 contains 13 residues. This CDR3 reads CSQQEIRDYEQYF.

This chain joins TRBV28 and TRBJ2-1; with no DNA, the TCRdb D assignment of TRBD1 cannot be verified. CDR1 and CDR2 (germline): MDHEN, SYDVKM. The CDR3 has 16 amino acids. CDR3: CASSLSAPGPYNEQFF.

The V and J genes are TRBV7-2 and TRBJ2-5; TCRdb calls TRBD1, which cannot be checked without DNA. CDR3 length: 12 amino acids. The germline CDR1 and CDR2 sequences are SGHTA and FQGNSA. The CDR3 reads CASSPLLETQYF.

J is TRBJ2-7 and V is TRBV5-1. CDR1 is SGHRS, CDR2 YFSETQ, per germline. This CDR3 region has 15 residues. CDR3 loop: CASSFLQGTPYEQYF.

V gene TRBV30 combines with J gene TRBJ2-1; the D call from TCRdb, TRBD2, cannot be confirmed without DNA. CDR1 and CDR2 (germline): GTSNPN, SVGIG (reference sequence). The CDR3 loop spans 13 amino acids. CDR3 region: CAWERGSIGEQFF.

The chain combines TRBV3-1 with TRBJ2-7; the TCRdb D gene call, TRBD1, has no DNA to confirm it. There are 15 residues in the CDR3. Germline V gives CDR1 LGHDT, CDR2 YNNKEL (reference sequence). Here the CDR3 reads CASSQAPTGGNEQYF.